This T cell receptor beta chain originates from a study of cytomegalovirus exposure and HLA in healthy donors. Study findings and constraints: Researchers reportedly found TCR beta sequences accurately predicted most subjects' HLA-A and HLA-B alleles. The study flagged some 170 TCR beta chains as cytomegalovirus-associated. Across donors, sequencing depth was assumed by presence/absence analyses to be roughly uniform.

About this clone: Its antigen is still unknown.

The donors were healthy bone marrow donors. Germline values: CDR1 SNHLY, CDR2 FYNNEI. The CDR3 consists of 16 residues. V lost 6 bases, J lost 4 bases, and 7 bases stayed unmatched. 13 Jbeta primers and 60 Vbeta primers were used for the PCR. Sequencing used immunoSEQ multiplex PCR; TCRdb keeps in-frame clones, though not all of them. This sample yields 100,000 or so clones, of which 75% are seen a single time; about 10% belongs to the top ten. The chain couples TRBV2 to TRBJ2-6; 9 nucleotides match TRBD1. The receptor's source is a man aged 50 to 60 in good health and CMV-seronegative. The specimen sequenced was PBMCs. The CDR3 is CASRPTGGSGANVLTF. The CDR3 DNA reads as TGTGCCAGCAGGCCCACAGGGGGCTCCGGGGCCAACGTCCTGACTTTC.